The clone carrying this T cell receptor (beta chain) was found many times. The target antigen is unknown. One entry per CDR3 protein, called by TCRdb with MiXCR from the RT-PCR reads. The table records more than 600,000 distinct CDR3 sequences, under 20% of them present only once. CDR3 length: 18 amino acids. V lost 0 bases and J 6 bases, leaving 25 bases between the germline ends. Germline V gives CDR1 SGHDT, CDR2 YYEEEE. These data originate in a study of response to subunit inactivated influenza vaccine. Whole-study findings and limits: The authors proposed limited new T cell recruitment per seasonal influenza vaccination.

This chain connects TRBV5-6 to TRBJ2-7; D may be TRBD1 (6 bases). The sequence was obtained from a man in his fifties or sixties who received an inactivated influenza vaccine. The starting material was PBMCs from blood, obtained about 5 days after vaccination. CDR3 DNA sequence: TGTGCCAGCAGCTTGGTTTTTAGGAACACAGGGACGGGGCCCGAGCAGTACTTC. Protein sequence: CASSLVFRNTGTGPEQYF.